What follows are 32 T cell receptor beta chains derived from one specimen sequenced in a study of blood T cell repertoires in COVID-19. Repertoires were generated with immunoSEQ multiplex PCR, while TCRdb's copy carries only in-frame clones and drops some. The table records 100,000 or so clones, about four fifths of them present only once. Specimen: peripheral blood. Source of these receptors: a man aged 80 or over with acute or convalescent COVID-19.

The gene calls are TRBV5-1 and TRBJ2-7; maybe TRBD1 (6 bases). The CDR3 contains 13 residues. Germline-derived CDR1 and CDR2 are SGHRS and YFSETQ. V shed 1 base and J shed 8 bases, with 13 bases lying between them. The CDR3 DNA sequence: TGCGCCAGCAGCTTGTCCAGGGGAAACAAGCAGTACTTC. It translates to CASSLSRGNKQYF.

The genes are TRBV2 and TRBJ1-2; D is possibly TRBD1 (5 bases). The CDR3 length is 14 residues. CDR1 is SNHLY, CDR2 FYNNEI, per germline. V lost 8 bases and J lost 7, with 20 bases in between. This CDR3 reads CASLTGEGEGGYTF. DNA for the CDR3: TGTGCCAGCCTTACGGGGGAGGGCGAGGGTGGCTACACCTTC.

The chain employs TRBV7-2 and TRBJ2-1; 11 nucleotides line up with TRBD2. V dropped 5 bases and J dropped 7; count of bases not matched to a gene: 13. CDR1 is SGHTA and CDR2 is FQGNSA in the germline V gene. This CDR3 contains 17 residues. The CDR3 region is CASSKQGKGLAVNEQFF. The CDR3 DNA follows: TGTGCCAGCAGCAAACAGGGAAAGGGACTAGCGGTTAATGAGCAGTTCTTC.

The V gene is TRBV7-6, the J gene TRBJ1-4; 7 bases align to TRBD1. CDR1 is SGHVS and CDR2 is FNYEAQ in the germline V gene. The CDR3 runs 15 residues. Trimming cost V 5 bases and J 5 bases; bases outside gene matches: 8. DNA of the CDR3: TGTGCCAGCAGCCCACAACAGGGGTCGAATGAAAAACTGTTTTTT. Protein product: CASSPQQGSNEKLFF.

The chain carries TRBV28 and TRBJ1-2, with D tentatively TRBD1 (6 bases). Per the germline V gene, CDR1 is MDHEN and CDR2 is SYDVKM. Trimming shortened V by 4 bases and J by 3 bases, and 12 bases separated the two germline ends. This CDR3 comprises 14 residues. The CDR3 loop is CASSSPPGDYGYTF. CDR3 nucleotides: TGTGCCAGCAGTTCTCCTCCAGGGGACTATGGCTACACCTTC.

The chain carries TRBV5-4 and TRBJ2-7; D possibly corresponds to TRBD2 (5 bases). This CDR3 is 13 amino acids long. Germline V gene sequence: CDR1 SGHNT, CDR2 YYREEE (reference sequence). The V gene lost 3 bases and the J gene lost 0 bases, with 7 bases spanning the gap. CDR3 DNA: TGTGCCAGCAGCTCCCGGGACTCCTACGAGCAGTACTTC. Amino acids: CASSSRDSYEQYF.

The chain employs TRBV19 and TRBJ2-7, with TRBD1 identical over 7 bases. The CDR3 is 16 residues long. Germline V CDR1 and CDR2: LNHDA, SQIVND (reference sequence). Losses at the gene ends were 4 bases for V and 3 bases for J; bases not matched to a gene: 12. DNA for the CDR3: TGTGCCAGTAGTAATCGTCGACAGGGTTTAATCTACGAGCAGTACTTC. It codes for CASSNRRQGLIYEQYF.

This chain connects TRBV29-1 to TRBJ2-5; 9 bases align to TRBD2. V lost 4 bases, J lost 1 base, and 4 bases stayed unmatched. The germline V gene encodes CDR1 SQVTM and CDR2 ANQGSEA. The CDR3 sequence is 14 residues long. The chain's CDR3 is CSVAREGLQETQYF. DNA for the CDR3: TGCAGCGTTGCGCGGGAGGGCCTCCAAGAGACCCAGTACTTC.

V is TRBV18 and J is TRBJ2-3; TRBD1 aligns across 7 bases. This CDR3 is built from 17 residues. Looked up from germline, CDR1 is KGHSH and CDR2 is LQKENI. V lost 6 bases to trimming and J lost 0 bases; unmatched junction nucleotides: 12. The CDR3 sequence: CASSPNRGLPSTDTQYF. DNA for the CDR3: TGTGCCAGCTCCCCTAACAGGGGCCTCCCTAGCACAGATACGCAGTATTTT.

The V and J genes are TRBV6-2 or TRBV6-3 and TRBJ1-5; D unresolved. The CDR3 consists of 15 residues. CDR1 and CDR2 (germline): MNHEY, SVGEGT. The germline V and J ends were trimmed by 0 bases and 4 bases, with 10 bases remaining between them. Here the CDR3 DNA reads TGTGCCAGCAGTTACTCGAGGCTCGGGAATCAGCCCCAGCATTTT. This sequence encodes CASSYSRLGNQPQHF.

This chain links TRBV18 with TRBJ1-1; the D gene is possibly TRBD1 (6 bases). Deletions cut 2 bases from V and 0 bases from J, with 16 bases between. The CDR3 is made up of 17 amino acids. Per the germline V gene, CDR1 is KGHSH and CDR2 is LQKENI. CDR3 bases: TGTGCCAGCTCACCAATTGCGGGGGCTATAATGAACACTGAAGCTTTCTTT. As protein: CASSPIAGAIMNTEAFF.

In DNA form, the CDR3 reads TGCAGCGTTGAAGAGGGCCGAAAAGAGACCCAGTACTTC. It encodes CSVEEGRKETQYF. V gene TRBV29-1 combines with J gene TRBJ2-5, with D hard to call. The CDR3 length is 13 residues. Germline loops: CDR1 SQVTM, CDR2 ANQGSEA. The V end was cut by 0 bases, the J end by 3 bases, with 8 bases between.

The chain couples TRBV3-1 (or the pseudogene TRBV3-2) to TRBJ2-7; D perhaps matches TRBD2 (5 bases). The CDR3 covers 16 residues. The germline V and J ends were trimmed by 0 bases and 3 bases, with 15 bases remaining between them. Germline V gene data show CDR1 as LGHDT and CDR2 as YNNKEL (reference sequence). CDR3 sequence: CASSQDPSGNHYEQYF. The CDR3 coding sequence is TGTGCCAGCAGCCAAGACCCCTCGGGAAACCACTACGAGCAGTACTTC.

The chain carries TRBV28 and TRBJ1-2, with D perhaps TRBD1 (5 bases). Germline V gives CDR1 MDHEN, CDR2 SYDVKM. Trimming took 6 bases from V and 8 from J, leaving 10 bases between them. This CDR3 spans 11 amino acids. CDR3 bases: TGTGCCAGCAGCGGGGGGATCGGCTACACCTTC. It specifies CASSGGIGYTF.

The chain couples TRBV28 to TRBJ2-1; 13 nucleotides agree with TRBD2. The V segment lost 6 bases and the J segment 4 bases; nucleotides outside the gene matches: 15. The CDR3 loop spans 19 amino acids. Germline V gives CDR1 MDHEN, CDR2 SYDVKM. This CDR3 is CASRELAGGASMRYNEQFF. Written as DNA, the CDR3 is TGTGCCAGCAGGGAACTAGCGGGAGGGGCCTCCATGCGTTACAATGAGCAGTTCTTC.

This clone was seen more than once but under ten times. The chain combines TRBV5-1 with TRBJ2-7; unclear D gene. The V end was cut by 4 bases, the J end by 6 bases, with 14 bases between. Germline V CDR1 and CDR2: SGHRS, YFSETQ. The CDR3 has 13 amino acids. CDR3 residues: CASSLIKEAEQYF. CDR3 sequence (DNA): TGCGCCAGCAGCCTTATCAAAGAGGCCGAGCAGTACTTC.

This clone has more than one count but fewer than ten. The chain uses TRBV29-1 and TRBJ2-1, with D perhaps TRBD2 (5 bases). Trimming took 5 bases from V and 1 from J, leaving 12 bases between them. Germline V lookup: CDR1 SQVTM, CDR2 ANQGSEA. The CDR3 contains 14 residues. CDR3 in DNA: TGCAGCGTTACGTGGGAGTGGTCCTACAATGAGCAGTTCTTC. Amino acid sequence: CSVTWEWSYNEQFF.

The CDR3, as DNA: TGTGCCATCAGTGAGTCGGGAGGGTCCTACAATCAGCCCCAGCATTTT. Translation: CAISESGGSYNQPQHF. The chain uses TRBV10-3 and TRBJ1-5, with unresolved D. Germline V gives CDR1 ENHRY, CDR2 SYGVKD. The CDR3 spans 16 residues. Trimming removed 0 bases from V and 3 bases from J, with 12 bases in between.

CDR3 residues: CASSSQDRDNYGYTF. The CDR3 bases are TGTGCCAGCAGCTCCCAGGACAGGGACAACTATGGCTACACCTTC. This sequence joins TRBV7-2 and TRBJ1-2, with TRBD1 matching over 8 bases. V lost 4 bases, J lost 2 bases, and 6 bases stayed unmatched. This CDR3 is 15 amino acids long. Per the germline V gene, CDR1 is SGHTA and CDR2 is FQGNSA.

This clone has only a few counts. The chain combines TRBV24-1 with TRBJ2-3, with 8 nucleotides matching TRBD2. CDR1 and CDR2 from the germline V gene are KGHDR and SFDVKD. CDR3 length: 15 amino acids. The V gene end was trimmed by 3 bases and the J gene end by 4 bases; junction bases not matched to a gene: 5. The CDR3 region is CATSDPTSAADTQYF. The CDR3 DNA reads TGTGCCACCAGTGATCCGACTAGCGCGGCAGATACGCAGTATTTT.

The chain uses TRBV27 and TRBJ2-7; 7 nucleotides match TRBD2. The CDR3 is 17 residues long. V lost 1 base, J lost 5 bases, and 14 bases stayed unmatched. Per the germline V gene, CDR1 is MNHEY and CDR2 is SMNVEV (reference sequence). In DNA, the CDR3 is TGTGCCAGCAGTTTATTCCTCCGCGGGAGCCCCTCGAACGAGCAGTACTTC. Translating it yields CASSLFLRGSPSNEQYF.

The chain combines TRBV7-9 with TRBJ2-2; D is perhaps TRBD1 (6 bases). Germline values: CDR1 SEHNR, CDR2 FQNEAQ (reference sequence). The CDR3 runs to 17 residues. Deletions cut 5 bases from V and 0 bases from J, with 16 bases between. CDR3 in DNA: TGTGCCAGCAGCCGCGACAGGAACTACGCGAACACCGGGGAGCTGTTTTTT. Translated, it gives CASSRDRNYANTGELFF.

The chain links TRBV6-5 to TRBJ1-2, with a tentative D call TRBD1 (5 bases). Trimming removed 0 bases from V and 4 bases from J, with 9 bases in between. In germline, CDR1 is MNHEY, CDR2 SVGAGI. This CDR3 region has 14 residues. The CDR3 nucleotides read TGTGCCAGCAGTTACTCTGCAGGGCGCTATGGCTACACCTTC. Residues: CASSYSAGRYGYTF.

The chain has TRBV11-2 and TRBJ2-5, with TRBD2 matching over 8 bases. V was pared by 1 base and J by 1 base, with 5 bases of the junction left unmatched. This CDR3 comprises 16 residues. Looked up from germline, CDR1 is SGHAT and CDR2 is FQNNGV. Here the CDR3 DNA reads TGTGCCAGCAGCTTAGTAGGTAGCGGGACCCAAGAGACCCAGTACTTC. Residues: CASSLVGSGTQETQYF.

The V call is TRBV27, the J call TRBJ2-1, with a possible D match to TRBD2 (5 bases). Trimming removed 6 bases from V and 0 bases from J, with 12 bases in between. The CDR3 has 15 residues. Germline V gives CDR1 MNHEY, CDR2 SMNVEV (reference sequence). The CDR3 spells CASRISAGSYNEQFF. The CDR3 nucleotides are TGTGCCAGCAGGATTAGCGCGGGCTCCTACAATGAGCAGTTCTTC.

The CDR3 nucleotides read TGTGCCAGCAGCGTAGTAGCGGGCAACACCGGGGAGCTGTTTTTT. Amino acids: CASSVVAGNTGELFF. The chain joins TRBV9 to TRBJ2-2; 7 nucleotides match TRBD2. The length of the CDR3 is 15 residues. Trimming at V came to 0 bases and at J to 2 bases, leaving 1 base not matched to a gene. Germline V gene lookup returns CDR1 SGDLS and CDR2 YYNGEE.

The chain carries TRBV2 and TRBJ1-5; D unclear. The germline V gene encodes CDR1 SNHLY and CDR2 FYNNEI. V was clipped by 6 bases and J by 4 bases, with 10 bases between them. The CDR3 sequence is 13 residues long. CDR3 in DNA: TGTGCCAGCAGGGGCTTACAGAATCAGCCCCAGCATTTT. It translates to CASRGLQNQPQHF.

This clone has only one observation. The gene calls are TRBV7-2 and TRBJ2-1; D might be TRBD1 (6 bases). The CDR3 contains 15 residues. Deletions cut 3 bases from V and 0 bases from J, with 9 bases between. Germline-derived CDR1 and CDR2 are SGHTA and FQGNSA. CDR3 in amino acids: CASSLDSSSYNEQFF. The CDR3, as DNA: TGTGCCAGCAGCTTGGACAGTAGCTCCTACAATGAGCAGTTCTTC. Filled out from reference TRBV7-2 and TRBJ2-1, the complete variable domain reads GAGVSQSPSNKVTEKGKDVELRCDPISGHTALYWYRQSLGQGLEFLIYFQGNSAPDKSGLPSDRFSAERTGGSVSTLTIQRTQQEDSAVYLCASSLDSSSYNEQFFGPGTRLTVL.

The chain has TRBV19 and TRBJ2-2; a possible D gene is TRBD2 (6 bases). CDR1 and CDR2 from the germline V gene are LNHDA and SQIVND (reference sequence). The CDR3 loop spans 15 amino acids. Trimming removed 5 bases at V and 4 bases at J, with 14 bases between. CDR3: CASSLGGGLTGELFF. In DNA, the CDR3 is TGTGCCAGTAGTTTGGGGGGAGGCCTCACCGGGGAGCTGTTTTTT.

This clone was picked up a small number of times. CDR3 DNA: TGTGCCAGCAACTACAGGGTTCGTGAGACCCAGTACTTC. It translates to CASNYRVRETQYF. The genes are TRBV5-6 and TRBJ2-5, with D tentatively TRBD1 (6 bases). The CDR3 runs 13 residues. Looked up from germline, CDR1 is SGHDT and CDR2 is YYEEEE. V lost 6 bases, J lost 5 bases, and 14 bases lay in between.

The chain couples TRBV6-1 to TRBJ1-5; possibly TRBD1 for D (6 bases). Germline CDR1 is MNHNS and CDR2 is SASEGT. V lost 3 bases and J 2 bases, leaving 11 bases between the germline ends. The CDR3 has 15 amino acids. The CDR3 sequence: CASSDQQGGNQPQHF. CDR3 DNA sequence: TGTGCCAGCAGTGATCAACAGGGCGGCAATCAGCCCCAGCATTTT.

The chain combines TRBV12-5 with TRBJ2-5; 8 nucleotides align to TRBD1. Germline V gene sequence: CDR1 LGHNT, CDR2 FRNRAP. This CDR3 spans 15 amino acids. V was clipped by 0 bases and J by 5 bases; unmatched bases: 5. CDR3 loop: CASGLVQGGMETQYF. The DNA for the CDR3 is TGTGCTAGTGGTTTGGTACAGGGGGGCATGGAGACCCAGTACTTC.